The T cell receptor beta chain under discussion was sequenced for a study of T-cell memory formation after mild COVID-19. At the level of the study: Among the donors, TCR clusters were largely specific to each donor.

This CDR3 has 17 residues. Per germline, CDR1 SGHDT and CDR2 YYEEEE. V lost 1 base, J lost 2 bases, and 18 bases lay in between. In TCRdb, the 5' RACE reads were re-called with MiXCR into one record per CDR3 protein. Of hundreds of thousands of distinct CDR3 sequences in the sample, around 15% were seen once. Sequencing was done on a sample of PBMCs or a T cell subset sorted from them (not recorded which). This receptor was obtained from a man between 18 and 35 years old who had mild COVID-19 (a few samples of this study predate the infection). Cell type and time point are not known. J is TRBJ2-5 and V is TRBV5-6; tentatively, D is TRBD1 (5 bases). The CDR3 here is CASSLRGRGEAQETQYF. The CDR3 nucleotides read TGTGCCAGCAGCTTGAGGGGAAGAGGAGAGGCGCAAGAGACCCAGTACTTC.